What follows describes a single T cell receptor (beta chain). The source of the sample is a study of blood T cell repertoires in COVID-19. At the level of the study: Donors of Cohort 3 who recovered were those that had two negative PCRs, clearance, or symptom resolution. The cDNA or gDNA used as material had been derived from T cells, B-cell-depleted T cells, or PBMCs.

Method: immunoSEQ multiplex PCR; TCRdb's copy keeps in-frame clones and lacks some. Of about 360,000 clones in the sample, about 87% were seen once. This CDR3 comprises 16 residues. Germline CDR1 and CDR2: SGHRS and YFSETQ. The V end lost 4 bases, the J end lost 2 bases, and 16 bases lay between the germline ends. J is TRBJ2-1 and V is TRBV5-1; tentatively, D is TRBD1 (6 bases). This receptor was obtained from a man in his forties in a cohort exposed to, infected with or recovered from COVID-19 (not recorded which). The sequencing sample was made of PBMCs or T cells enriched from blood (not recorded which). The CDR3 DNA is TGCGCCAGCAGCATCCTACCTACAGGGACCTACAATGAGCAGTTCTTC. Its translation is CASSILPTGTYNEQFF.